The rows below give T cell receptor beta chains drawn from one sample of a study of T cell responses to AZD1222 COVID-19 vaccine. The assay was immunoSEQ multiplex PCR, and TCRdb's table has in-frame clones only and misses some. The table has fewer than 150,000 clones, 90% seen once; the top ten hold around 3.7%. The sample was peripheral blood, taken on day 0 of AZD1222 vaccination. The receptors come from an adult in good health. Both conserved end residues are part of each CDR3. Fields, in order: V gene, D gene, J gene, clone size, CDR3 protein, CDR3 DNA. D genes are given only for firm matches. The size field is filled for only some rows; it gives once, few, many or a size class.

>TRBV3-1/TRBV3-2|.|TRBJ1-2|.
CASSVGGEVGYTF
TGTGCCAGCAGCGTGGGAGGGGAGGTTGGCTACACCTTC
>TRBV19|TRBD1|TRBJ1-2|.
CASHPTGYYGYTF
TGTGCCAGTCATCCGACAGGGTACTATGGCTACACCTTC
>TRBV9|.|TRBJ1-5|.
CASSVGEGQPQHF
TGTGCCAGCAGCGTCGGTGAGGGTCAGCCCCAGCATTTT
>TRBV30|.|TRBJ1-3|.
CARDSGNTIYF
TGTGCGAGGGACTCTGGAAACACCATATATTTT
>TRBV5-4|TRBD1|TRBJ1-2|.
CASSSSTGGAWSGYTF
TGTGCCAGCAGCTCCTCCACAGGGGGCGCGTGGTCTGGCTACACCTTC
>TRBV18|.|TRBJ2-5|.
CASSPLPGDQETQYF
TGTGCCAGCTCACCTTTGCCCGGGGACCAAGAGACCCAGTACTTC
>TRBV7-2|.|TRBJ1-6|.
CASSWGGGDSPLHF
TGTGCCAGCAGCTGGGGAGGGGGAGATTCACCCCTCCACTTT
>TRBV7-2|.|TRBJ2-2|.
CASSLAGNTGELFF
TGTGCCAGCAGCTTAGCCGGGAACACCGGGGAGCTGTTTTTT
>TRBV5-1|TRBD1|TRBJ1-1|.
CASSSHYLETGTRGAFF
TGCGCCAGCAGCTCCCACTATCTCGAGACAGGGACGAGGGGAGCTTTCTTT
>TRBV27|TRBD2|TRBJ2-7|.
CASSLSSGGAGTSGYEQYF
TGTGCCAGCAGTTTATCAAGTGGTGGTGCCGGGACTAGCGGTTACGAGCAGTACTTC
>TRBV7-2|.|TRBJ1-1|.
CASSALDRLNTEAFF
TGTGCCAGCAGCGCTTTAGACAGATTAAACACTGAAGCTTTCTTT
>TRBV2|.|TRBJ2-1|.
CASSEHVGYNEQFF
TGTGCCAGCAGTGAGCACGTGGGCTACAATGAGCAGTTCTTC
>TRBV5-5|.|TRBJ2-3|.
CASSWRQAPTDTQYF
TGTGCCAGCAGCTGGCGACAGGCACCCACAGATACGCAGTATTTT
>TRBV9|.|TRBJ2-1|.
CASSVKSSYNEQFF
TGTGCCAGCAGCGTAAAAAGCTCCTACAATGAGCAGTTCTTC
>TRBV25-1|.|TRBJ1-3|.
CASSLLSSSGNTIYF
TGTGCCAGCAGTCTCCTTAGTAGCTCTGGAAACACCATATATTTT
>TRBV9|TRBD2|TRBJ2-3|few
CASSVATGGITDTQYF
TGTGCCAGCAGCGTAGCTACGGGGGGGATCACAGATACGCAGTATTTT
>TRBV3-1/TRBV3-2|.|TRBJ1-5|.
CASSQDAEQPQHF
TGTGCCAGCAGCCAAGATGCCGAACAGCCCCAGCATTTT
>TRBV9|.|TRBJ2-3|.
CASSELASDTQYF
TGTGCCAGCAGCGAACTAGCCTCAGATACGCAGTATTTT
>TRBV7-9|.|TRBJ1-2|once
CASIRGEGYGYTF
TGTGCCAGCATTCGGGGGGAAGGTTATGGCTACACCTTC
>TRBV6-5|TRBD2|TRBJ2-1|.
CASSYRSGSSHEQFF
TGTGCCAGCAGTTACCGTAGCGGGAGCTCGCATGAGCAGTTCTTC
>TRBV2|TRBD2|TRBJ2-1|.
CASRRTSGTYNEQFF
TGTGCCAGCAGACGCACTAGCGGGACCTACAATGAGCAGTTCTTC
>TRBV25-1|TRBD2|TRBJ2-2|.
CASTGRAGELFF
TGTGCCAGCACAGGGAGGGCCGGGGAGCTGTTTTTT
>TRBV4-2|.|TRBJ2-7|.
CASSQDGRGIDEQYF
TGTGCCAGCAGCCAAGACGGACGGGGGATAGACGAGCAGTACTTC
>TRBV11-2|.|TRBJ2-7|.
CAATEGSYEQYF
TGTGCCGCCACAGAGGGGTCCTACGAGCAGTACTTC
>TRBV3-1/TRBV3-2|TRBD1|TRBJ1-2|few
CASSLGTAGGYGYTF
TGTGCCAGCAGCCTGGGGACAGCGGGCGGCTATGGCTACACCTTC
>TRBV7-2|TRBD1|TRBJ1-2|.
CASSFQAGQGQGYTF
TGTGCCAGCAGCTTTCAAGCCGGACAGGGACAGGGCTACACCTTC
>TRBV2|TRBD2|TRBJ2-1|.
CASSGLAGAYNEQFF
TGTGCCAGCAGTGGCCTAGCGGGGGCCTACAATGAGCAGTTCTTC
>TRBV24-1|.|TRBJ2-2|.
CATSDSGDTVGGELFF
TGTGCCACCAGTGATTCCGGAGACACGGTTGGCGGGGAGCTGTTTTTT
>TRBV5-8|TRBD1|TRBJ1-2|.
CASSLGQGYYGYTF
TGTGCCAGCAGCTTGGGACAGGGCTACTATGGCTACACCTTC
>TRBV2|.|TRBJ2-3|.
CASLPPGRDDTQYF
TGTGCCAGCCTTCCCCCCGGACGGGATGATACGCAGTATTTT
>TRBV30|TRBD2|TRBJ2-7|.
CAWTAGGYEQYF
TGTGCCTGGACGGCGGGAGGGTACGAGCAGTACTTC
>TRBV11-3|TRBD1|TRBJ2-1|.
CASSLDTTWTGDYNEQFF
TGTGCCAGCAGCTTAGATACCACCTGGACAGGGGATTACAATGAGCAGTTCTTC
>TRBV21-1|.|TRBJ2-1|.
CASSNTRYNEQFF
TGTGCCAGCAGCAACACGCGTTACAATGAGCAGTTCTTC
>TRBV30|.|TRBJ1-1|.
CAWNRGRTEGTEAFF
TGTGCCTGGAACCGAGGTCGAACAGAGGGCACTGAAGCTTTCTTT
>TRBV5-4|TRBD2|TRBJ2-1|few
CASSYNGLAGGREQFF
TGTGCCAGCAGCTACAATGGACTAGCGGGGGGGCGGGAGCAGTTCTTC
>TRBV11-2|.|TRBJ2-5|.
CASLGWGETQYF
TGTGCCAGTCTGGGGTGGGGTGAGACCCAGTACTTC
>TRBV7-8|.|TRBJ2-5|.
CASSLSDSRGTQYF
TGTGCCAGCAGCTTGTCGGACAGCCGGGGGACCCAGTACTTC
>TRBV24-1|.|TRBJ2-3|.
CAASGLPPPDDVQDTQYF
TGTGCCGCCAGTGGCCTGCCCCCGCCGGACGATGTTCAAGATACGCAGTATTTT
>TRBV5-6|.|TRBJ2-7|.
CASSLGRLAYEQYF
TGTGCCAGCAGCTTGGGCAGGTTAGCCTACGAGCAGTACTTC
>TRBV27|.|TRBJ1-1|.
CASSFGGKAFF
TGTGCCAGCAGTTTTGGGGGAAAAGCTTTCTTT
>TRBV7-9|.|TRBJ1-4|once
CASSWFGEATNEKLFF
TGTGCCAGCAGCTGGTTTGGAGAGGCAACTAATGAAAAACTGTTTTTT
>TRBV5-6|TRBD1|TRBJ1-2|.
CASSRDRLAF
TGTGCCAGCAGCCGGGACAGGCTAGCCTTC
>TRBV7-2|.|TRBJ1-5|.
CASGPGVNQPQHF
TGTGCCAGCGGACCCGGAGTCAATCAGCCCCAGCATTTT
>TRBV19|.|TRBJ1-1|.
CASTTDTEAFF
TGTGCCAGTACAACCGACACTGAAGCTTTCTTT
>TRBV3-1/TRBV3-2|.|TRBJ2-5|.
CASSEGRGVSETQYF
TGTGCCAGCAGCGAAGGACGCGGGGTTAGCGAGACCCAGTACTTC
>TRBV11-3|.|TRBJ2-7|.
CASSLLSYEQYF
TGTGCCAGCAGCTTACTTAGCTACGAGCAGTACTTC
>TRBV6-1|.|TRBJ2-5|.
CASSDLIFTRIGETQYF
TGTGCCAGCAGTGACCTTATTTTTACTCGGATAGGGGAGACCCAGTACTTC
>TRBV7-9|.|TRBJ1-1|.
CASSPGRIEAFF
TGTGCCAGCAGCCCCGGGAGAATTGAAGCTTTCTTT
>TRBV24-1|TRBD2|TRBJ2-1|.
CATSDRRGGRDTEQFF
TGTGCCACCAGTGACCGCCGGGGGGGCAGGGACACGGAGCAGTTCTTC
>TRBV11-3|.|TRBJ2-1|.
CASSLLGSRWVNEQFF
TGTGCCAGCAGCTTATTAGGGAGCCGGTGGGTCAATGAGCAGTTCTTC
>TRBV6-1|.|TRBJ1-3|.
CASSALAAGVSGNTIYF
TGTGCCAGCAGTGCCCTAGCCGCGGGGGTCTCTGGAAACACCATATATTTT
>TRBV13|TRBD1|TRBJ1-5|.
CASSLGQTGPGNQPQHF
TGTGCCAGCAGCTTAGGTCAGACAGGGCCAGGCAATCAGCCCCAGCATTTT
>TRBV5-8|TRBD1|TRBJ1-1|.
CASSLARGTAINTEAFF
TGTGCCAGCAGCTTGGCACGAGGGACAGCGATTAACACTGAAGCTTTCTTT
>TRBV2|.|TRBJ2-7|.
CASGRTSYEQYF
TGTGCCAGCGGAAGAACCAGCTACGAGCAGTACTTC
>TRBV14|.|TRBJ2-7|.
CASSQVSASPYEQYF
TGTGCCAGCAGCCAAGTCAGCGCAAGCCCCTACGAGCAGTACTTC